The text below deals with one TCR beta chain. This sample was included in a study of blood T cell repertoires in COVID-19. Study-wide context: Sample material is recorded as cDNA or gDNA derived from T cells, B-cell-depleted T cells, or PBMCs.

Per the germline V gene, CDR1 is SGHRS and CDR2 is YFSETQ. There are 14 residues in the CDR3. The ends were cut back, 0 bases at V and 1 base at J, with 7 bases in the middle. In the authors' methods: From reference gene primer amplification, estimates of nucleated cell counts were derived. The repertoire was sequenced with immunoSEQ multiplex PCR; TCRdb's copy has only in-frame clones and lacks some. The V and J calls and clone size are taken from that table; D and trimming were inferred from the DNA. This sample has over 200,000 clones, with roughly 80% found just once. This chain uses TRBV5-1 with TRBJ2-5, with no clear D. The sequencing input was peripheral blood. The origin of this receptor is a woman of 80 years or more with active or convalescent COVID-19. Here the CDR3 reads CASSLARSQETQYF. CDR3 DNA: TGCGCCAGCAGCTTGGCCCGCAGCCAAGAGACCCAGTACTTC.